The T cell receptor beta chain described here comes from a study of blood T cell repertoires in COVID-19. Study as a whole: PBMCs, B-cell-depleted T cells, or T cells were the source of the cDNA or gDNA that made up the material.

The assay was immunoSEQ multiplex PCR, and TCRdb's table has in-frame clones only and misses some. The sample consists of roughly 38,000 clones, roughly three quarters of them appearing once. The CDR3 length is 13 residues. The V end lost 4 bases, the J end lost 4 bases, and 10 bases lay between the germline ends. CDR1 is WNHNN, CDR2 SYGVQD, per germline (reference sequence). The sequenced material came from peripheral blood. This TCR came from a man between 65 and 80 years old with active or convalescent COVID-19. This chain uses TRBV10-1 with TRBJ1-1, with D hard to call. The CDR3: CASSGQGSTEAFF. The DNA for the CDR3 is TGCGCCAGCAGTGGACAAGGCTCCACTGAAGCTTTCTTT.